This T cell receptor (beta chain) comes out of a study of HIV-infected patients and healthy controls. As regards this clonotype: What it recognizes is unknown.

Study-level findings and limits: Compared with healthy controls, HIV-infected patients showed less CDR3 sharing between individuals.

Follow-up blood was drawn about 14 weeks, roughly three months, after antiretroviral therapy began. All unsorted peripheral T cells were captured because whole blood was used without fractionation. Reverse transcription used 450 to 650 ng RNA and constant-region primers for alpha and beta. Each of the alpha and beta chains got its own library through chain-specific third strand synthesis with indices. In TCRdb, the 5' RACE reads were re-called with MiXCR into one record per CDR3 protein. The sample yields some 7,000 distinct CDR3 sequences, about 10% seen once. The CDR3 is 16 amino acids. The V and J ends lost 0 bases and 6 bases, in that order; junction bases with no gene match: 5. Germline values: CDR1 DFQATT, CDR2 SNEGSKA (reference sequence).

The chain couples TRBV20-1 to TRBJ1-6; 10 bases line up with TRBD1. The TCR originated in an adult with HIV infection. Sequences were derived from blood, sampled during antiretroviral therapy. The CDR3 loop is CSARDFGQGGNSPLHF. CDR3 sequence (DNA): TGCAGTGCTAGAGATTTCGGACAGGGGGGTAATTCACCCCTCCACTTT.